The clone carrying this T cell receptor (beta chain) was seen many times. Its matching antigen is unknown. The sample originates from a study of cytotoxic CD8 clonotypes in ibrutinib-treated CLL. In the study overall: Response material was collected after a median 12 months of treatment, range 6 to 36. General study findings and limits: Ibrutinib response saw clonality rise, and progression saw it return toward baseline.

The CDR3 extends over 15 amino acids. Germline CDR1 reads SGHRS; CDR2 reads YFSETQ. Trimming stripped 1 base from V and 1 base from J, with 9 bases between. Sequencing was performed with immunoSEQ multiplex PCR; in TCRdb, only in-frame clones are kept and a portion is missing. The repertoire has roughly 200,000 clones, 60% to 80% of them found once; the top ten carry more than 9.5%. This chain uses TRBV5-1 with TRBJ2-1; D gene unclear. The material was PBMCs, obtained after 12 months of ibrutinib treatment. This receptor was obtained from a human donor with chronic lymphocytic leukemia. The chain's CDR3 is CASSLNGQSYNEQFF. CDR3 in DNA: TGCGCCAGCAGCTTGAACGGGCAATCCTACAATGAGCAGTTCTTC.